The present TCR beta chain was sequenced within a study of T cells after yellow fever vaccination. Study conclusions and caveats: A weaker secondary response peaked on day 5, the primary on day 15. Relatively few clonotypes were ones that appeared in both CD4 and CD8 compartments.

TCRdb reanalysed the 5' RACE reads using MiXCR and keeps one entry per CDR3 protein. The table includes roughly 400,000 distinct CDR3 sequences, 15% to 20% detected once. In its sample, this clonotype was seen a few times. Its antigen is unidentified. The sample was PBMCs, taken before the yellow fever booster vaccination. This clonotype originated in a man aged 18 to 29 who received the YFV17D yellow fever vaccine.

CDR3 residues: CASSVGTSSYSEQYF. Written as DNA, the CDR3 is TGTGCCAGCAGCGTTGGGACTAGCTCTTACTCCGAGCAGTACTTC. V and J are TRBV7-2 and TRBJ2-7; 9 nucleotides line up with TRBD2. From germline, CDR1 is SGHTA and CDR2 FQGNSA. Trimming removed 5 bases from V and 6 bases from J; junction bases left unmatched: 11. This CDR3 region has 15 residues.